The 17 T cell receptor beta chains listed next were all sequenced from one sample in a study of T-cell reconstitution after alpha-beta-depleted transplantation in children. During its preparation, the TCRbeta library received unique molecular identifiers. TCRdb ran MiXCR on the PCR reads and lists one entry per CDR3 protein. The sample comprises 700,000 to 950,000 distinct CDR3 sequences, less than 20% of which are singletons, and about 4.6% rests with the top ten. Source: PBMCs, mostly from graft donor cells, taken 360 days after TCRalphabeta/CD19-depleted stem cell transplant. The receptors shown here come from a male patient younger than 18 who had a stem cell transplant for acute lymphoblastic leukemia, so the T cells may come from the graft donor.

This rearrangement joins TRBV5-1 to TRBJ2-3; D is possibly TRBD1 or TRBD2 (6 bases each). The CDR3 consists of 15 residues. V lost 6 bases and J lost 2, with 16 bases in between. CDR1 SGHRS and CDR2 YFSETQ come from the germline V gene. In DNA form, the CDR3 reads TGCGCCAGCATGGCCCGGGGGCAGCCCACAGATACGCAGTATTTT. Translating it yields CASMARGQPTDTQYF.

The V and J genes are TRBV5-1 and TRBJ2-1, with D maybe TRBD2 (5 bases). V lost 2 bases, J lost 10 bases, and 16 bases lay in between. Germline-derived CDR1 and CDR2 are SGHRS and YFSETQ. This CDR3 spans 14 amino acids. The CDR3 spells CASSFGLVEWEQFF. The CDR3, as DNA: TGCGCCAGCAGCTTCGGACTGGTAGAATGGGAGCAGTTCTTC.

This clonotype was seen at least ten times. An end of the junction does not agree with germline; a read error may underlie this. The V gene is TRBV5-1, the J gene TRBJ2-7, with no clear D. Germline CDR1 and CDR2: SGHRS and YFSETQ. The CDR3 extends over 12 amino acids. The CDR3 region is CASSLADYEQYF. CDR3 DNA: TGTGCCAGCAGCTTGGCGGACTACGAGCAGTACTTC.

The gene calls are TRBV5-1 and TRBJ2-3; TRBD2 aligns across 10 bases. With V trimmed by 0 bases and J by 8 bases, 9 bases remained unmatched. Germline V gene sequence: CDR1 SGHRS, CDR2 YFSETQ. The CDR3 is made up of 16 amino acids. The DNA for the CDR3 is TGCGCCAGCAGCTTGGGAAGCGGGACTAGCGATCCTACGCAGTATTTT. Translation: CASSLGSGTSDPTQYF.

V and J are TRBV5-1 and TRBJ2-7; D is perhaps TRBD1 or TRBD2 (5 bases each). Trimming took off 2 bases at V and 6 bases at J, with 15 bases between the two ends. The CDR3 extends over 14 amino acids. Per the germline V gene, CDR1 is SGHRS and CDR2 is YFSETQ. The CDR3 nucleotides read TGCGCCAGCAGCTTAGAAGGGACGGACGGCGAGCAGTACTTC. Translated: CASSLEGTDGEQYF.

This clonotype was picked up one time. The V gene is TRBV5-1, the J gene TRBJ2-5, with a possible D match to TRBD2 (5 bases). Per the germline V gene, CDR1 is SGHRS and CDR2 is YFSETQ. Trimming removed 6 bases from V and 2 bases from J, with 17 bases in between. The CDR3 runs to 15 residues. The CDR3 loop is CASKGWRTEQETQYF. Here the CDR3 DNA reads TGCGCCAGCAAAGGGTGGAGGACGGAACAAGAGACCCAGTACTTC.

This chain links TRBV4-1 with TRBJ1-4, with 7 bases aligning to TRBD1. CDR3 size: 16 residues. The V gene's germline CDR1 is MGHRA and CDR2 YSYEKL. The J segment lost 8 bases and the V segment lost 4 bases, leaving 13 bases of the junction unmatched. The CDR3 protein is CASSLQKGASEEKLFF. CDR3 DNA sequence: TGCGCCAGCAGCCTCCAGAAGGGGGCATCAGAGGAAAAACTGTTTTTT.

This chain uses TRBV11-3 with TRBJ2-2; D ambiguous. The germline V and J ends were trimmed by 5 bases and 6 bases, with 13 bases remaining between them. The CDR3 extends over 14 amino acids. Germline CDR1 is SGHNT and CDR2 is YENEEA. The CDR3 nucleotides read TGTGCCAGCAGCGAAATCCCGGTTTCCGGGGAGCTGTTTTTT. Translated: CASSEIPVSGELFF.

This clonotype was seen only a few times. The CDR3 spells CASSSGSGTKETQYF. Written as DNA, the CDR3 is TGTGCCAGCAGCTCGGGGAGCGGGACTAAAGAGACCCAGTACTTC. The chain employs TRBV7-7 and TRBJ2-5; 7 bases fit TRBD2. Germline CDR1 SSHAT, CDR2 FNYEAQ (reference sequence). The CDR3 has 15 residues. The V gene end was trimmed by 4 bases and the J gene end by 3 bases; junction bases not matched to a gene: 8. Based on the CDR3 plus reference TRBV7-7 and TRBJ2-5, the full variable domain is GAGVSQSPRYKVTKRGQDVTLRCDPISSHATLYWYQQALGQGPEFLTYFNYEAQPDKSGLPSDRFSAERPEGSISTLTIQRTEQRDSAMYRCASSSGSGTKETQYFGPGTRLLVL.

The sample holds many counts of this clonotype. This rearrangement joins TRBV28 to TRBJ2-1; TRBD2 agrees at 10 bases. Germline trimming cut 6 bases from V and 6 bases from J; bases unmatched to any gene: 11. Per germline, CDR1 MDHEN and CDR2 SYDVKM. The CDR3 consists of 16 residues. The CDR3 DNA reads TGTGCCAGCAGAATACAAGCGGGAGGGCCCCTCAATGAGCAGTTCTTC. It translates to CASRIQAGGPLNEQFF. The whole variable domain, remainder taken from reference TRBV28 and TRBJ2-1, is DVKVTQSSRYLVKRTGEKVFLECVQDMDHENMFWYRQDPGLGLRLIYFSYDVKMKEKGDIPEGYSVSREKKERFSLILESASTNQTSMYLCASRIQAGGPLNEQFFGPGTRLTVL.

This clonotype showed up many times. The genes are TRBV4-1 and TRBJ2-7; D might be TRBD1 (6 bases). This CDR3 contains 14 residues. Germline CDR1 is MGHRA and CDR2 is YSYEKL. The ends were cut back, 1 base at V and 7 bases at J, with 14 bases in the middle. CDR3 loop: CASSQGTGPREQYF. CDR3 DNA: TGCGCCAGCAGCCAAGGTACAGGGCCAAGGGAGCAGTACTTC.

The chain has TRBV10-3 and TRBJ2-7; 7 nucleotides match TRBD2. CDR1 and CDR2 (germline): ENHRY, SYGVKD. J was trimmed by 1 base and V by 4 bases; bases with no gene match: 4. The CDR3 is made up of 14 amino acids. In nucleotides, the CDR3 is TGTGCCATCAGTGCGCGCGGGGGTTCCTACGAGCAGTACTTC. As protein: CAISARGGSYEQYF.

The J gene is TRBJ2-5, the V gene TRBV4-1; 9 bases map to TRBD1. Germline V CDR1 and CDR2: MGHRA, YSYEKL. J gave up 4 bases and V 0 bases, and 9 bases lay outside the gene matches. This CDR3 contains 17 residues. CDR3 coding DNA: TGCGCCAGCAGCCAAGACCCGCGACAGGGGGTAACAGAGACCCAGTACTTC. The encoded protein is CASSQDPRQGVTETQYF.

The chain combines TRBV7-3 with TRBJ2-3; no firm D call. The CDR3 is 15 residues long. The V gene lost 3 bases and the J gene lost 0 bases, with 10 bases spanning the gap. Germline CDR1 is SGHTA and CDR2 is FQGTGA. The CDR3 nucleotides are TGTGCCAGCAGCTTCCGCCTCGGTAGCACAGATACGCAGTATTTT. Translation gives CASSFRLGSTDTQYF.

The chain recombines TRBV7-3 with TRBJ2-3; D might be TRBD2 (6 bases). Germline lookup yields CDR1 SGHTA and CDR2 FQGTGA. V lost 2 bases and J 5 bases, leaving 14 bases between the germline ends. The CDR3 has 15 amino acids. CDR3 amino acids: CASSLLGRVGDTQYF. CDR3 in DNA: TGTGCCAGCAGCTTACTCGGGAGAGTTGGAGATACGCAGTATTTT.

A few counts support this clonotype. J is TRBJ1-2 and V is TRBV12-3 or TRBV12-4; D not resolved. The CDR3 has 15 amino acids. V lost 2 bases and J lost 4, with 14 bases in between. The CDR3 region is CASSLLGRKGYGYTF. The CDR3 nucleotides are TGTGCCAGCAGTTTACTAGGGAGGAAGGGCTATGGCTACACCTTC.

The table lists this clonotype with a few counts. V usage is TRBV5-1 and J usage is TRBJ1-1; 11 positions match TRBD1. This CDR3 is 16 amino acids long. The J segment lost 4 bases and the V segment lost 2 bases, leaving 7 bases of the junction unmatched. Germline V gene sequence: CDR1 SGHRS, CDR2 YFSETQ. The CDR3 protein is CASSFPDRGPGTEAFF. The CDR3 bases are TGCGCCAGCAGCTTTCCGGACAGGGGGCCGGGCACTGAAGCTTTCTTT.